This T cell receptor beta chain was observed in a study of blood T cell repertoires in COVID-19. The CDR3 contains 15 residues. Germline V gives CDR1 SGHTA, CDR2 FQGTGA. The V end lost 0 bases, the J end lost 0 bases, and 6 bases lay between the germline ends. The repertoire was sequenced with immunoSEQ multiplex PCR; TCRdb's copy has only in-frame clones and lacks some. The sample lists over 25,000 clones, roughly 90% seen once, with 1.5% to 2% in the top ten. The rearrangement uses TRBV7-3 and TRBJ2-1; no clear D. The sample consisted of peripheral blood. This sequence was found in a woman aged 55-70 years with active COVID-19. The CDR3: CASSLTRSSYNEQFF. CDR3 in DNA: TGTGCCAGCAGCTTAACGAGGAGCTCCTACAATGAGCAGTTCTTC.